This is a list of T cell receptor beta chains from one sample in a study of shared clonotypes between healthy human individuals. Clones were read by immunoSEQ multiplex PCR, and TCRdb kept only the in-frame ones, dropping some. The profile shows some 600,000 clones, roughly 95% of them singletons. The specimen was naive CD8+ T cells sorted from blood. The receptors stem from a woman in her thirties in good health. CDR3s include the opening cysteine and the closing phenylalanine or tryptophan. The D gene is left open where the match is weak. Size is omitted from some rows. Given values are once, few, many or a class for expanded clones.

abundance	d_gene	len	v_gene	j_gene	CDR3nt	CDR3aa
.	TRBD2	16	TRBV6-1	TRBJ2-1	TGTGCCAGCAGTGAATTATCGGGAGGCCCGCCGCATTGGCAGTTCTTC	CASSELSGGPPHWQFF
.	.	14	TRBV7-6	TRBJ2-1	TGTGCCAGCAGCTTAGCGGCGGCGGCAGAGGAGCAGTTCTTC	CASSLAAAAEEQFF
.	.	13	TRBV11-2	TRBJ2-7	TGTGCCAGCAGCTTATGGCGGGCTTACGAGCAGTACTTC	CASSLWRAYEQYF
.	.	13	TRBV7-9	TRBJ2-7	TGTGCCAGCAGCTTAGGATATCGAGCCGAGCAGTACTTC	CASSLGYRAEQYF
.	.	15	TRBV6-6	TRBJ2-2	TGTGCCAGCAGTTACTCGGACGAGAGCACCGGGGAGCTGTTTTTT	CASSYSDESTGELFF
few	.	13	TRBV4-1	TRBJ1-1	TGCGCCAGCAGCCACGCCACTCGTACTGAAGCTTTCTTT	CASSHATRTEAFF
.	TRBD2	16	TRBV27	TRBJ2-2	TGTGCCACCGGGGAGGCGGGAGTGCTACCCACCGGGGAGCTGTTTTTT	CATGEAGVLPTGELFF
.	TRBD2	16	TRBV28	TRBJ2-5	TGTGCCAGCAGTTTATACGGGACTAGCAATCAAGAGACCCAGTACTTC	CASSLYGTSNQETQYF
.	.	13	TRBV13	TRBJ2-5	TGTGCCAGCAGCTTCAGGGTTGAAGAGACCCAGTACTTC	CASSFRVEETQYF
.	.	14	TRBV27	TRBJ2-2	TGTGCCAGCAGGGCCCTCCCTGAAGGCGGGGAGCTGTTTTTT	CASRALPEGGELFF
few	TRBD1	17	TRBV19	TRBJ1-1	TGTGCCAGTACCATCCTGGGACAGATACCCATGAACACTGAAGCTTTCTTT	CASTILGQIPMNTEAFF
.	.	15	TRBV7-2	TRBJ2-7	TGTGCCAGCAGTTGGACAAGGGGGAGCTCCTACGAGCAGTACTTC	CASSWTRGSSYEQYF
.	TRBD1	15	TRBV10-2	TRBJ1-2	TGCGCCAGCAGCCCCGGACAGGGGGGGCCCTATGGCTACACCTTC	CASSPGQGGPYGYTF
.	.	14	TRBV19	TRBJ1-1	TGTGCCAGTAGGTCCCGGGACCTGAACACTGAAGCTTTCTTT	CASRSRDLNTEAFF
once	.	15	TRBV4-1	TRBJ2-5	TGCGCCAGCAGCCCGGCCGTCAGGGTGAGTGAGACCCAGTACTTC	CASSPAVRVSETQYF
.	.	13	TRBV4-1	TRBJ2-5	TGCGCCAGCAGCCAAGTCAGCCAAGAGACCCAGTACTTC	CASSQVSQETQYF
.	TRBD2	14	TRBV6-6	TRBJ2-7	TGTGCCAGCAGCTCGGGACTAGAGGTTCTCGAGCAGTACTTC	CASSSGLEVLEQYF
.	TRBD1	14	TRBV4-2	TRBJ1-1	TGTGCCAGCAGCCACCCACCGACAGGGGCTGAAGCTTTCTTT	CASSHPPTGAEAFF
.	.	16	TRBV7-8	TRBJ2-1	TGTGCCAGCAGCCTACTTAAGTGGGAGAGCTACAATGAGCAGTTCTTC	CASSLLKWESYNEQFF
once	.	12	TRBV13	TRBJ2-7	TGTGCCAGCAGACGCGAGACCAACGAGCAGTACTTC	CASRRETNEQYF
.	.	15	TRBV5-1	TRBJ2-2	TGCGCCAGCAGCTTTAGGGGTGGCAACACCGGGGAGCTGTTTTTT	CASSFRGGNTGELFF
.	.	17	TRBV4-1	TRBJ2-1	TGCGCCAGCAGCCAAGATTTTGATAGGGGTTCCTACAATGAGCAGTTCTTC	CASSQDFDRGSYNEQFF
.	.	14	TRBV19	TRBJ2-7	TGTGCCAGTAGTATAGCGCTAGGGACTTACGAGCAGTACTTC	CASSIALGTYEQYF
.	TRBD1	16	TRBV7-9	TRBJ2-7	TGTGCCAGCAGCCCACGGTTGGACAGGGGCATCTACGAGCAGTACTTC	CASSPRLDRGIYEQYF
.	TRBD1	15	TRBV4-1	TRBJ2-2	TGCGCCAGCAGCCTGACCCGACAGGGGACCGGGGAGCTGTTTTTT	CASSLTRQGTGELFF
.	.	13	TRBV7-8	TRBJ2-7	TGTGCCAGCAGCTTAGGGTCCGCCTACGAGCAGTACTTC	CASSLGSAYEQYF
.	.	14	TRBV4-1	TRBJ2-7	TGCGCCAGCAGCCATGTTTCCCCAGGGCGCGAGCAGTACTTC	CASSHVSPGREQYF
.	.	12	TRBV13	TRBJ2-2	TGTGCCAGCAGCTTAAGAGACGGGGAGCTGTTTTTT	CASSLRDGELFF
once	.	15	TRBV11-2	TRBJ1-1	TGTGCCAGCAGCAACCGGGACGGACCGTACACTGAAGCTTTCTTT	CASSNRDGPYTEAFF
.	TRBD2	13	TRBV29-1	TRBJ2-7	TGCAGCGCCCGTAGCGGGTCAACCTACGAGCAGTACTTC	CSARSGSTYEQYF
.	.	14	TRBV29-1	TRBJ2-3	TGCAGCGTCGCAGGAGCGGAAATCACAGATACGCAGTATTTT	CSVAGAEITDTQYF
.	.	15	TRBV28	TRBJ2-5	TGTGCCAGCAGCACGCATCCTCGTAGAGAAGAGACCCAGTACTTC	CASSTHPRREETQYF
.	.	13	TRBV19	TRBJ2-3	TGTGCCAGTACCGCGGGGAGGCTAGATACGCAGTATTTT	CASTAGRLDTQYF
few	.	12	TRBV7-9	TRBJ1-4	TGTGCCAGCAGCTTAGATCATCGAAAACTGTTTTTT	CASSLDHRKLFF
.	.	13	TRBV14	TRBJ2-7	TGTGCCAGCAGCCAAGATCTACGGCGTGAGCAGTACTTC	CASSQDLRREQYF
.	.	15	TRBV29-1	TRBJ2-1	TGCAGCGTTGATAGGGCTTCGGTGGAGTACAATGAGCAGTTCTTC	CSVDRASVEYNEQFF
.	.	15	TRBV14	TRBJ2-3	TGTGCCAGCAGCCGCCGGGACCCCGTGCTGGATACGCAGTATTTT	CASSRRDPVLDTQYF
once	.	11	TRBV27	TRBJ2-7	TGTGCCAGCAGTTTTAACGACGAGCAGTACTTC	CASSFNDEQYF
.	TRBD2	18	TRBV19	TRBJ2-1	TGTGCCAGTAGTTTGTCCGGGACTAGCGGGAGGGAGTACAATGAGCAGTTCTTC	CASSLSGTSGREYNEQFF
.	.	18	TRBV7-9	TRBJ2-2	TGTGCCAGCAGCTTAGCGTCGGCCGGGACAACAAACACCGGGGAGCTGTTTTTT	CASSLASAGTTNTGELFF
.	.	17	TRBV5-6	TRBJ2-5	.	CASSLVRARGPKETQYF
.	.	12	TRBV30	TRBJ1-2	TGTGCCTGGAGTGCCCAGGTCTATGGCTACACCTTC	CAWSAQVYGYTF
.	TRBD1	16	TRBV6-5	TRBJ2-7	TGTGCCAGCAGTTCATCCTCCGGACAGGTTACCTACGAGCAGTACTTC	CASSSSSGQVTYEQYF
.	.	16	TRBV28	TRBJ1-5	TGTGCCAGCAGTTTGTTCTTCGCAAGTGAGGGCCAGCCCCAGCATTTT	CASSLFFASEGQPQHF
.	.	13	TRBV7-8	TRBJ2-3	TGTGCCAGCAACCCTGACCCGTTCTATACGCAGTATTTT	CASNPDPFYTQYF
.	.	12	TRBV5-6	TRBJ1-1	TGTGCCAGCAGCTGGGTTCGGGGAGAAGCTTTCTTT	CASSWVRGEAFF
.	TRBD1	15	TRBV11-2	TRBJ2-5	TGTGCCAGCAGCTTAGGGACAGGGCCCCAAGAGACCCAGTACTTC	CASSLGTGPQETQYF
.	.	12	TRBV28	TRBJ1-5	TGTGCCAGCAGTTGGTGGGGTCAGCCCCAGCATTTT	CASSWWGQPQHF
.	.	15	TRBV21-1	TRBJ2-7	TGTGCCAGCAACTCTTCAGCGGGAGAATCCTACGAGCAGTACTTC	CASNSSAGESYEQYF
.	TRBD2	17	TRBV27	TRBJ2-3	TGTGCCAGCAGCCACCTAACGAGGGCGGGAGGGCCGGATACGCAGTATTTT	CASSHLTRAGGPDTQYF
once	.	11	TRBV30	TRBJ2-7	TGTGCCTGGAGTGTAGAGGACGAGCAGTACTTC	CAWSVEDEQYF
.	.	12	TRBV27	TRBJ1-5	TGTGCCAGCAGGACAGGTAATCAGCCCCAGCATTTT	CASRTGNQPQHF
.	.	15	TRBV19	TRBJ1-5	TGTGCCAGTAGTTTGTACCGGGGGTACAATCAGCCCCAGCATTTT	CASSLYRGYNQPQHF
.	.	14	TRBV7-9	TRBJ2-2	TGTGCCAGCAGCCTAAGTCCAAACACCGGGGAGCTGTTTTTT	CASSLSPNTGELFF
.	TRBD1	15	TRBV19	TRBJ2-7	TGTGCCAGTAGTATCCTTCGGACAGGGTTCGACGAGCAGTACTTC	CASSILRTGFDEQYF